This TCR beta chain was found in a study of T-cell memory formation after mild COVID-19. This clonotype was counted many times. Its antigen is currently unknown. From 5'RACE with constant-segment primers came TCR alpha and TCR beta cDNA libraries that carried sample barcodes and UMIs. TCRdb re-analysed the 5' RACE reads in MiXCR, keeping a single row per CDR3 protein. The repertoire holds roughly 110,000 distinct CDR3 sequences, about a sixth seen once, with 25% to 30% in the top ten. Study results and caveats: While clones contracting from day 15 to 85 were balanced between CD4 and CD8, later expanders leaned CD4+.

V was cut by 4 bases and J by 10 bases, with 8 bases left in between. This CDR3 spans 11 amino acids. In germline, CDR1 is MGHRA, CDR2 YSYEKL. The genes are TRBV4-1 and TRBJ2-1, with D possibly TRBD2 on 5 matching bases. The sequence was collected from an adult woman who had mild COVID-19 (a few samples of this study predate the infection). Cell type and time point are not known. Sequenced input: PBMCs or a T cell subset sorted from them (not recorded which). In DNA, the CDR3 is TGCGCCAGCAGCCCCGGAGGAGAGCAGTTCTTC. It specifies CASSPGGEQFF.